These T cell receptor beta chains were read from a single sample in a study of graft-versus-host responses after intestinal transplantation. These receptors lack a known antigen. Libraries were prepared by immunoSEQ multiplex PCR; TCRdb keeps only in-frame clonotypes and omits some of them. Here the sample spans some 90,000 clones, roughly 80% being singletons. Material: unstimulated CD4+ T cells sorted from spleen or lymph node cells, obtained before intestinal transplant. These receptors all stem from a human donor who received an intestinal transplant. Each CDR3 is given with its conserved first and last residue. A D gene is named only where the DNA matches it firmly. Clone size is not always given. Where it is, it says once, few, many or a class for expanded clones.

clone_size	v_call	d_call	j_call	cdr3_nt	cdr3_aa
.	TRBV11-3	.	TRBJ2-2	TGTGCCAGCAGCTTAGATCAATTGACCCTAGGGGACACCGGGGAGCTGTTTTTT	CASSLDQLTLGDTGELFF
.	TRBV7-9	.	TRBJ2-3	TGTGCCAGCAGCCGACTTGAGTCGGATACGCAGTATTTT	CASSRLESDTQYF
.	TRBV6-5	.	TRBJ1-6	TGTGCCAGCACCTTGGGAGTGTCCAATTCACCCCTCCACTTT	CASTLGVSNSPLHF
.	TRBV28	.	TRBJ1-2	TGTGCCAGCAGCCCCGCGGGGGAAGGTGGCTACACCTTC	CASSPAGEGGYTF
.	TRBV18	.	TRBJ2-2	TGTGCCAGCTCACCGTCGGTGACTGAACTCACCGGGGAGCTGTTTTTT	CASSPSVTELTGELFF
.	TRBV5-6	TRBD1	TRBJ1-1	TGTGCCAGCAGCTTCCCGGGACAGGGGGCTCTGTGGAACACTGAAGCTTTCTTT	CASSFPGQGALWNTEAFF
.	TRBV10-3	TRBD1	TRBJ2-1	TGTGCCATCAGCCCGGGACAGGGAGACCGGGGGCAGTTCTTC	CAISPGQGDRGQFF
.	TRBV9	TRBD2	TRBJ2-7	TGTGCCAGCAGCGTAGTCGGGGGGGCTACCGAGCAGTACTTC	CASSVVGGATEQYF
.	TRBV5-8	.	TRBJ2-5	TGTGCCAGCAGCTGGACAGTGAAACAAGAGACCCAGTACTTC	CASSWTVKQETQYF
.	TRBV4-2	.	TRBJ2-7	TGTGCCAGCAGCCAAATCGCGGGACAGCAAGGCTACGAGCAGTACTTC	CASSQIAGQQGYEQYF
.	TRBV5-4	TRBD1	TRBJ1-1	TGTGCCAGCAGCTTCGACAGGGTGGTGTACACTGAAGCTTTCTTT	CASSFDRVVYTEAFF
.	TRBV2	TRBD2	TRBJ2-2	TGTGCCAGCAAGGAGGCTAGCGGGCGCACCGGGGAGCTGTTTTTT	CASKEASGRTGELFF
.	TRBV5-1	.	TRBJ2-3	TGCGCCAGCAGCCTCCGGACAGGCACAGATACGCAGTATTTT	CASSLRTGTDTQYF
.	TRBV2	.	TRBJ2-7	TGTGCCAGCAGTGAGGGCAGGGGTTCCTACGAGCAGTACTTC	CASSEGRGSYEQYF
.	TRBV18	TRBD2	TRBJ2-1	TGTGCCAGCTCACGGTCGACGGGACTAGCGGGAATGTATGAGCAGTTCTTC	CASSRSTGLAGMYEQFF
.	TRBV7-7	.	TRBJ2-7	TGTGCTAGCAGCTTCAGGCAGGGGCGCCATTATTACGAGCAGTACTTC	CASSFRQGRHYYEQYF
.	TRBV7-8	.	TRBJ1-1	TGTGCCAGCAGCTTACAGGGTTACACTGAAGCTTTCTTT	CASSLQGYTEAFF
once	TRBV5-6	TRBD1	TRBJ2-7	TGTGCCAGCAGCTTGGGACAGGGGGCGCGGTACGAGCAGTACTTC	CASSLGQGARYEQYF
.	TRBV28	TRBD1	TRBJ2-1	TGTGCCAGCGTATCCTCCGGACAGGGGCCCAATGAGCAGTTCTTC	CASVSSGQGPNEQFF
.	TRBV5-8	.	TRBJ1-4	TGTGCTGCGGGCACGAGGCCTACTAATGAAAAACTGTTTTTT	CAAGTRPTNEKLFF
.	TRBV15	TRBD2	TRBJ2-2	TGTGCCACCAGCAACCTAGCGGGAGGGGGCACCGGGGAGCTGTTTTTT	CATSNLAGGGTGELFF
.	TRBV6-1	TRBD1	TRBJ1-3	TGTGCCAGCAGTGCCCGCGTAACAGGGGCCTCTGGAAACACCATATATTTT	CASSARVTGASGNTIYF
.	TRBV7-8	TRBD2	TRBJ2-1	TGTGCCAGCAGCTTAGTAGCGGGGGGCACTATCAATGAGCAGTTCTTC	CASSLVAGGTINEQFF
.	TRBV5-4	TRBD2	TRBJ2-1	TGTGCCAGCAGCCGACTCCTAGCGGGAGGCTACAATGAGCAGTTCTTC	CASSRLLAGGYNEQFF
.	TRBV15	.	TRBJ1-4	TGTGCCACCAGCAGAGATGCGGGTCCCACAGGGGAAAAACTGTTTTTT	CATSRDAGPTGEKLFF
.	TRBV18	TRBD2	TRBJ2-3	TGTGCCAGCTCATTTCGGACTAGCGGGAAAGCAGATACGCAGTATTTT	CASSFRTSGKADTQYF
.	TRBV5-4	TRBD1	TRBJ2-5	TGTGCCAGCAGCCCGGACGGGACAGCCCAAGAGACCCAGTACTTC	CASSPDGTAQETQYF
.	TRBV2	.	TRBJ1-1	TGTGCCAGCAGGCCGGAGCTGGTGAACACTGAAGCTTTCTTT	CASRPELVNTEAFF
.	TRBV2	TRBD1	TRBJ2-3	TGTGCCAGCAGCCCTCGGACAGGGGGCACAGATACGCAGTATTTT	CASSPRTGGTDTQYF
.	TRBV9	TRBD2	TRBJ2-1	TGTGCCAGCACGTTGGTAGCGGGAGGGAGTGAGCAGTTCTTC	CASTLVAGGSEQFF
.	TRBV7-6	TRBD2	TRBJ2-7	TGTGCCAGCAGCCAGAGGGCTAGCGGGAGGAGTTCGCACGAGCAGTACTTC	CASSQRASGRSSHEQYF